The clone carrying this TCR beta chain came up once. One end of the junction fails to match germline, which may point to a read error. This CDR3 is built from 13 residues. CDR1 is SQVTM and CDR2 is ANQGSEA in the germline V gene. The data derive from a study of blood T cell repertoires in COVID-19. Study-level background: Sites across the United States, Italy and Spain contributed samples from acute and convalescent COVID-19.

Generated by immunoSEQ multiplex PCR, the TCRdb table keeps only in-frame clones and is missing some. Of approximately 220,000 clones listed, 83% are singletons. Each participant's cohort was designated according to participant-reported clinical history. Sequencing was performed on PBMCs or T cells enriched from blood (not recorded which). This clonotype originated in a woman in her forties or fifties who had been exposed to COVID-19. The chain is built from TRBV29-1 and TRBJ2-7, with 8 positions matching TRBD1. CDR3 nucleotide sequence: TGCAGCGTTGAGGGACAGGCCTCCTCCGAGCAGTACTTC. Protein: CSVEGQASSEQYF.